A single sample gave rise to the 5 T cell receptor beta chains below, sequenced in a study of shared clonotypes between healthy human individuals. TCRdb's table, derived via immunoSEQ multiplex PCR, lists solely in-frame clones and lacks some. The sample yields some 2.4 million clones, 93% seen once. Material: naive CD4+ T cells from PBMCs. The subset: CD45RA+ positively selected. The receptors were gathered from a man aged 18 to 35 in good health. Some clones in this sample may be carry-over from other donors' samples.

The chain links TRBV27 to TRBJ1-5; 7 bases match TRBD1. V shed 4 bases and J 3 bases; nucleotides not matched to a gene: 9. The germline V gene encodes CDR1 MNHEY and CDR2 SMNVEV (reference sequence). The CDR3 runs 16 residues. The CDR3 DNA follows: TGTGCCAGCAGTTCGAACAGGGGTGGTTACAATCAGCCCCAGCATTTT. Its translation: CASSSNRGGYNQPQHF.

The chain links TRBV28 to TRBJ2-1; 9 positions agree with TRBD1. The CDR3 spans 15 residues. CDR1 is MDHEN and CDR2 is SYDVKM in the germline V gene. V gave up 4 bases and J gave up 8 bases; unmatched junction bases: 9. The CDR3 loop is CASSSAGTGLHEQFF. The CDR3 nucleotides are TGTGCCAGCAGTTCAGCCGGGACAGGGTTGCATGAGCAGTTCTTC.

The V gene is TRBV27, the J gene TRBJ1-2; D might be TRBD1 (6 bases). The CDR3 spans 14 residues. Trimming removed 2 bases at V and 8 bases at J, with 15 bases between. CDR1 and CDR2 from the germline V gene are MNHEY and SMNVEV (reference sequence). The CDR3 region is CASSLTTGTPGYTF. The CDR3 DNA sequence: TGTGCCAGCAGTTTAACGACAGGAACCCCCGGCTACACCTTC.

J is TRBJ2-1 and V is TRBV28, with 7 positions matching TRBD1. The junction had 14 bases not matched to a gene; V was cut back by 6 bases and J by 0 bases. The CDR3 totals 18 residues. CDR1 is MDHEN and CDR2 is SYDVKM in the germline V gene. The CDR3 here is CASSWDSILSSSYNEQFF. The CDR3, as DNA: TGTGCCAGCAGCTGGGACAGCATTTTATCTAGCTCCTACAATGAGCAGTTCTTC. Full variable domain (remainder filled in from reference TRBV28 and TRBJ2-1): DVKVTQSSRYLVKRTGEKVFLECVQDMDHENMFWYRQDPGLGLRLIYFSYDVKMKEKGDIPEGYSVSREKKERFSLILESASTNQTSMYLCASSWDSILSSSYNEQFFGPGTRLTVL.

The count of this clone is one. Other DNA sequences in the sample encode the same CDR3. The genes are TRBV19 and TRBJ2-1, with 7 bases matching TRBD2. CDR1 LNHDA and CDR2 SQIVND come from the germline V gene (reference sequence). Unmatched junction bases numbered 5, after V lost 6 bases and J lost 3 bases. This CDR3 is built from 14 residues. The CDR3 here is CASSGLGIYNEQFF. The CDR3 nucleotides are TGTGCCAGTAGCGGACTAGGTATCTACAATGAGCAGTTCTTC.